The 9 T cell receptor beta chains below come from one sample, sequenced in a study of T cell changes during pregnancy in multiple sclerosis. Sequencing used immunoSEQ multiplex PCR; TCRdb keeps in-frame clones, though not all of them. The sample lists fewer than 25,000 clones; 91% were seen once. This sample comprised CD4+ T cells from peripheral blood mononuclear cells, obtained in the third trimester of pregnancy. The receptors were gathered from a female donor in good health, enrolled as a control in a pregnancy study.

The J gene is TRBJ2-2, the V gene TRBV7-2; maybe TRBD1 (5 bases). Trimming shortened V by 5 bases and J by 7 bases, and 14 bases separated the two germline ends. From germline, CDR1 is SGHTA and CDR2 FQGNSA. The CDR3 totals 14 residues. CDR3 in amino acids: CASSRKGKGGELFF. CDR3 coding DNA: TGTGCCAGCAGCCGCAAGGGGAAGGGCGGGGAGCTGTTTTTT. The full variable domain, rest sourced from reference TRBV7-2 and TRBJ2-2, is GAGVSQSPSNKVTEKGKDVELRCDPISGHTALYWYRQSLGQGLEFLIYFQGNSAPDKSGLPSDRFSAERTGGSVSTLTIQRTQQEDSAVYLCASSRKGKGGELFFGEGSRLTVL.

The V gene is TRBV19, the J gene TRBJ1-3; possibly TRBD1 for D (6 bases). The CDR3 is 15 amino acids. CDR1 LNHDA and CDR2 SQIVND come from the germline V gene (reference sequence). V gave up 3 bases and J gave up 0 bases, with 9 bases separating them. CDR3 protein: CASSMRDNSGNTIYF. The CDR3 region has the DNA TGTGCCAGTAGTATGAGGGACAACTCTGGAAACACCATATATTTT.

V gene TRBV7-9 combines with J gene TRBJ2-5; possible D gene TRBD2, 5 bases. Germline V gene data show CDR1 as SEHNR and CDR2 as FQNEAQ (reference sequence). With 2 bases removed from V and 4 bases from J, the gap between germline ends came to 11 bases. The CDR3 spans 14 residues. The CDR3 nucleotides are TGTGCCAGCAGCTTATCTGTTGGAGGAGAGACCCAGTACTTC. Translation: CASSLSVGGETQYF.

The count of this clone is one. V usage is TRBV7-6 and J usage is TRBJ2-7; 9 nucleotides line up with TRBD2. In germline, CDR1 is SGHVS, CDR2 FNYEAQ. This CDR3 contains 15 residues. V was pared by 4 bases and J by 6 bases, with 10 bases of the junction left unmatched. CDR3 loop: CASSSSAGGAGEQYF. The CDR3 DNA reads TGTGCCAGCAGCTCTTCAGCGGGAGGAGCGGGCGAGCAGTACTTC.

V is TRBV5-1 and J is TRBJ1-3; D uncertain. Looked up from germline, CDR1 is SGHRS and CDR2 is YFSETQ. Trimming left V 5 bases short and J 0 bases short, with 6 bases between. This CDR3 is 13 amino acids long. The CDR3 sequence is CASRLGSGNTIYF. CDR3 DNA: TGCGCCAGCAGGCTCGGCTCTGGAAACACCATATATTTT.

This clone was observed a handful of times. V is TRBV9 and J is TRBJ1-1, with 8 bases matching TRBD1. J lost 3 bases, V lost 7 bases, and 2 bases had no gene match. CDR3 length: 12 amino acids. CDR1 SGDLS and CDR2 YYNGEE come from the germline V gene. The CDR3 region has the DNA TGTGCCAGCGGACAGGGAGACACTGAAGCTTTCTTT. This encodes CASGQGDTEAFF.

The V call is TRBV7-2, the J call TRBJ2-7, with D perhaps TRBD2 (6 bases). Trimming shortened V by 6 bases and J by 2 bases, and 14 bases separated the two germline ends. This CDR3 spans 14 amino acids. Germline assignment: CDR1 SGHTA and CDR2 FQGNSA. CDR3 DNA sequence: TGTGCCAGCAGACCGATGGGACTGCCCTACGAGCAGTACTTC. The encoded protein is CASRPMGLPYEQYF.

This CDR3 reads CASSLGARGLEKLFF. The CDR3 nucleotides read TGTGCCAGCAGCTTAGGGGCCAGGGGGCTTGAAAAACTGTTTTTT. This sequence joins TRBV7-2 and TRBJ1-4, with TRBD1 matching over 8 bases. The V gene end was trimmed by 1 base and the J gene end by 7 bases; junction bases not matched to a gene: 5. CDR1 is SGHTA and CDR2 is FQGNSA in the germline V gene. The CDR3 contains 15 residues.

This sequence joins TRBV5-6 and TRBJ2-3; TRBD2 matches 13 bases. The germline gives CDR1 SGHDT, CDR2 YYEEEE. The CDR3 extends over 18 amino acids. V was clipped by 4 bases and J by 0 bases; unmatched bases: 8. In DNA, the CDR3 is TGTGCCAGCAGCCCGGGACTAGCGGGAATCTCTAGCACAGATACGCAGTATTTT. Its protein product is CASSPGLAGISSTDTQYF.